These T cell receptor beta chains were read from a single sample in a study of blood T cell repertoires in COVID-19. Measured with immunoSEQ multiplex PCR; TCRdb has only the in-frame clones, and not every one. Of around 250,000 clones in the sample, about nine tenths were seen once. The sequencing input was PBMCs or T cells enriched from blood (not recorded which). These receptors came from a human donor in a cohort exposed to, infected with or recovered from COVID-19 (not recorded which). The donor label of this sample is uncertain. The CDR3 runs from the conserved cysteine through the conserved F or W. A D gene is named only where the DNA matches it firmly.

V	J	D	DNA	CDR3
TRBV5-1	TRBJ2-5	TRBD2	TGCGCCAGCAGCTTGTTCGGCGGGGGGTCCCAAGAGACCCAGTACTTC	CASSLFGGGSQETQYF
TRBV18	TRBJ1-2	TRBD1	TGTGCCAGCTCCCTTGGACCGGGACAGGGAGCGTCGGGCTACACCTTC	CASSLGPGQGASGYTF
TRBV5-1	TRBJ1-2	.	TGCGCCAGCAGCTTGGCCCCTATGACAGATACTACCGATCTTAACTATGGCTACACCTTC	CASSLAPMTDTTDLNYGYTF
TRBV10-3	TRBJ1-6	TRBD1	TGTGCCATCAGCCCAGGGGGCTCACCCCTCCACTTT	CAISPGGSPLHF
TRBV30	TRBJ1-2	.	TGTGCCTGGGGATACAGGGTTGGGGGCTACACCTTC	CAWGYRVGGYTF
TRBV7-8	TRBJ2-3	TRBD2	TGTGCCAGCAGCTTATTGTCTAGCGGGGGAAACACAGATACGCAGTATTTT	CASSLLSSGGNTDTQYF
TRBV9	TRBJ1-2	.	TGTGCCAGCAGCGTAGCTCAGACCCTAGGAGGCTATGGCTACACCTTC	CASSVAQTLGGYGYTF
TRBV5-5	TRBJ1-3	.	TGTGCCAGCAGCTCGTGGTTGGACAGCCGATCTGGAAACACCATATATTTT	CASSSWLDSRSGNTIYF
TRBV11-2	TRBJ2-2	TRBD1	TGTGCCAGCATCCCCGATAGGGACAGATACACCGGGGAGCTGTTTTTT	CASIPDRDRYTGELFF
TRBV27	TRBJ1-5	.	TGTGCCAGCAGTTTAGGCAGGGAGGGGCAGCCCCAGCATTTT	CASSLGREGQPQHF
TRBV18	TRBJ2-2	TRBD1	TGTGCCAGCTCAACTCGGGACAGGGGGCAGTACGGGGAGCTGTTTTTT	CASSTRDRGQYGELFF
TRBV19	TRBJ2-3	.	TGTGCCACCACGACAGCCAGCACAGATACGCAGTATTTT	CATTTASTDTQYF
TRBV9	TRBJ2-1	TRBD2	TGTGCCAGCAGCCCCGGGGGGGACCCTAATGAGCAGTTCTTC	CASSPGGDPNEQFF
TRBV9	TRBJ1-3	TRBD1	TGTGCCAGCAGCGGAGGGGGACAGTCTGGAAACACCATATATTTT	CASSGGGQSGNTIYF
TRBV18	TRBJ1-2	.	TGTGCCAGCTCATCAGACCTGCAGGGCCCGTATGGCTACACCTTC	CASSSDLQGPYGYTF
TRBV5-1	TRBJ1-1	TRBD1	TGCGCCAGCAGCTTGGGAGGGGGCGTGCGAACTGAAGCTTTCTTT	CASSLGGGVRTEAFF
TRBV18	TRBJ1-1	TRBD1	TGTGCCAGCTCACCAAGACAGGGGTTGGTAGCTTTCTTT	CASSPRQGLVAFF
TRBV30	TRBJ1-1	.	TGTGCCTGGAGTCGGGGAAGCACTGAAGCTTTCTTT	CAWSRGSTEAFF